The 11 T cell receptor beta chains reported below all come from one sample, sequenced in a study of regulatory T cells in long-lasting Graves disease. Both iRepertoire HTBI primers and Arm-PCR of CDR3 regions were used to build the TCR beta libraries. TCRdb reprocessed the multiplex PCR reads via MiXCR and lists one record per CDR3 protein. This sample has approximately 400,000 distinct CDR3 sequences, with roughly 15% found just once. Described time point: newly diagnosed GD, antithyroid drugs for less than 3 months. PBMCs were the source of the RNA used for TCR sequencing. The material sequenced was peripheral blood mononuclear cells (PBMCs), taken at new diagnosis, from a patient treated with antithyroid drugs. The receptors stem from a female donor with Graves disease.

This chain links TRBV20-1 with TRBJ1-1; D remains unclear. Trimming removed 3 bases at V and 5 bases at J, with 16 bases between. The CDR3 consists of 14 residues. Germline values: CDR1 DFQATT, CDR2 SNEGSKA (reference sequence). DNA for the CDR3: TGCAGTGCTAGTGAGTTTAGGAAGGTAACTGAAGCTTTCTTT. This encodes CSASEFRKVTEAFF.

This clonotype was counted only a few times. The V gene is TRBV6-1, the J gene TRBJ1-2; 8 bases agree with TRBD1. The CDR3 sequence is 15 residues long. CDR1 is MNHNS, CDR2 SASEGT, per germline. J gave up 5 bases and V 1 base, and 6 bases lay outside the gene matches. DNA of the CDR3: TGTGCCAGCAGTGAAGGCTGGACAGGGCAATATGGCTACACCTTC. This codes for CASSEGWTGQYGYTF.

This clonotype was picked up a small number of times. The CDR3 reads CASSIYPNRDSNQPQHF. The CDR3 DNA sequence: TGTGCCAGTAGTATTTACCCAAACAGAGATAGCAATCAGCCCCAGCATTTT. The chain employs TRBV19 and TRBJ1-5; no clear D gene. Trimming cost V 3 bases and J 0 bases, with 15 bases left between them. This CDR3 contains 17 residues. CDR1 is LNHDA and CDR2 is SQIVND in the germline V gene (reference sequence).

This chain links TRBV30 with TRBJ1-4, with TRBD1 matching 9 bases. Germline values: CDR1 GTSNPN, CDR2 SVGIG (reference sequence). This CDR3 spans 21 amino acids. J gave up 1 base and V 3 bases, and 21 bases lay outside the gene matches. In DNA, the CDR3 is TGTGCCTGGAGCGGATTCCCTAACGACAGGGGGATGAGTGGAACTAATGAAAAACTGTTTTTT. Amino acids: CAWSGFPNDRGMSGTNEKLFF.

The chain combines TRBV29-1 with TRBJ1-2; 7 nucleotides match TRBD1. The germline V gene encodes CDR1 SQVTM and CDR2 ANQGSEA. CDR3 size: 12 residues. J gave up 7 bases and V 5 bases, and 7 bases lay outside the gene matches. The CDR3 bases are TGCAGCGTTACGACAGGGAGCTCTGGCTACACCTTC. This codes for CSVTTGSSGYTF.

V usage is TRBV30 and J usage is TRBJ1-2; 9 nucleotides align to TRBD1. The CDR3 spans 15 residues. Germline values: CDR1 GTSNPN, CDR2 SVGIG (reference sequence). V was pared by 3 bases and J by 4 bases, with 9 bases of the junction left unmatched. CDR3 protein: CAWSPKGQGSYGYTF. The CDR3 bases are TGTGCCTGGAGCCCAAAGGGACAGGGATCCTATGGCTACACCTTC.

This clonotype was observed a few times. The chain has TRBV20-1 and TRBJ2-7, with 10 bases matching TRBD2. CDR1 DFQATT and CDR2 SNEGSKA come from the germline V gene (reference sequence). This CDR3 is 15 amino acids long. V was clipped by 5 bases and J by 0 bases; unmatched bases: 7. The CDR3 DNA sequence: TGCAGTGCTGATGGACTAGCGGCGAGCTCCTACGAGCAGTACTTC. This codes for CSADGLAASSYEQYF.

This clonotype occurred many times. The V call is TRBV5-1, the J call TRBJ1-1; a weak D match, TRBD1 (5 bases). CDR3 length: 15 amino acids. Trimming took off 3 bases at V and 0 bases at J, with 12 bases between the two ends. Germline V gene lookup returns CDR1 SGHRS and CDR2 YFSETQ. The CDR3 DNA sequence: TGCGCCAGCAGCTCGACGGGGACCATGAACACTGAAGCTTTCTTT. Amino acid sequence: CASSSTGTMNTEAFF.

Many counts were recorded for this clonotype. The chain employs TRBV3-1 and TRBJ2-5; 10 nucleotides line up with TRBD2. Germline CDR1 LGHDT, CDR2 YNNKEL (reference sequence). Unmatched junction bases numbered 7, after V lost 4 bases and J lost 5 bases. The CDR3 totals 15 residues. The CDR3 spells CASSLAGGREETQYF. CDR3 DNA sequence: TGTGCCAGCAGCCTAGCGGGGGGCAGGGAGGAGACCCAGTACTTC.

There are many counts of this clonotype. This chain uses TRBV6-1 with TRBJ2-3; 9 bases line up with TRBD1. V shed 3 bases and J 1 base; nucleotides not matched to a gene: 8. The CDR3 totals 17 residues. Germline CDR1 reads MNHNS; CDR2 reads SASEGT. The DNA of the CDR3 is TGTGCCAGCAGTGAGAGGACAGGGGCATGGGGCACAGATACGCAGTATTTT. It is translated as CASSERTGAWGTDTQYF.

Details on this clonotype: Since a much larger clone is just one base distant, this may be a read error. This chain connects TRBV6-2 or TRBV6-3 to TRBJ1-5; D perhaps matches TRBD1 (6 bases). Germline loops: CDR1 MNHEY, CDR2 SVGEGT. The CDR3 extends over 17 amino acids. CDR3 DNA sequence: TGTGCCAGCGGTTACTCGAACACAGGGCAAAGCAATCAGCCCCAGCATTTT. This sequence encodes CASGYSNTGQSNQPQHF.